The 26 T cell receptor beta chains below all came from one sample that was sequenced in a study of blood T cell repertoires in COVID-19. Data came from immunoSEQ multiplex PCR; TCRdb stores just in-frame clones and leaves some out. The sample yields 85,000 to 120,000 clones, 70% to 90% seen once. Sequenced input: peripheral blood. These receptors originate from a man in his forties with active or convalescent COVID-19.

The V call is TRBV6-6, the J call TRBJ1-5; no reliable D call. Trimming cost V 2 bases and J 3 bases, with 8 bases left between them. Per the germline V gene, CDR1 is MNHNY and CDR2 is SVGAGI (reference sequence). This CDR3 spans 14 amino acids. The CDR3 nucleotides are TGTGCCAGCAGTTACCCGGAGGACAATCAGCCCCAGCATTTT. Translated, it gives CASSYPEDNQPQHF.

The chain combines TRBV3-1 (or the pseudogene TRBV3-2) with TRBJ2-2; a possible D gene is TRBD1 (6 bases). Per germline, CDR1 LGHDT and CDR2 YNNKEL (reference sequence). Trimming removed 4 bases at V and 4 bases at J, with 16 bases between. The CDR3 spans 16 residues. The CDR3 is CASSRWTDPLTGELFF. The DNA of the CDR3 is TGTGCCAGCAGCCGGTGGACAGATCCTCTCACCGGGGAGCTGTTTTTT.

The V and J genes are TRBV15 and TRBJ1-1, with D hard to call. The V and J ends lost 0 bases and 0 bases respectively, with 8 bases between them. The CDR3 is 15 residues long. Germline V gene data show CDR1 as LNHNV and CDR2 as YYDKDF (reference sequence). This CDR3 reads CATSRDPSLNTEAFF. For the CDR3, the DNA is TGTGCCACCAGCAGAGATCCTTCTTTGAACACTGAAGCTTTCTTT.

The chain links TRBV19 to TRBJ1-5; D possibly corresponds to TRBD1 (5 bases). CDR3 length equals 15 residues. With 6 bases removed from V and 0 bases from J, the gap between germline ends came to 12 bases. Germline V lookup: CDR1 LNHDA, CDR2 SQIVND (reference sequence). The CDR3 bases are TGTGCCAGTAGGCGGGACGCCGCTAGCAATCAGCCCCAGCATTTT. Its protein product is CASRRDAASNQPQHF.

V gene TRBV13 combines with J gene TRBJ2-7; possible D gene TRBD1, 5 bases. The germline CDR1 and CDR2 sequences are PRHDT and FYEKMQ (reference sequence). The CDR3 length is 14 residues. V was shortened by 0 bases and J by 4 bases, with 10 bases between the two germline ends. CDR3 loop: CASSLGGERYEQYF. As DNA, the CDR3 is TGTGCCAGCAGCTTAGGAGGGGAACGATACGAGCAGTACTTC.

This clone has just one count. V usage is TRBV30 and J usage is TRBJ2-7, with D perhaps TRBD2 (6 bases). The CDR3 runs 14 residues. Germline values: CDR1 GTSNPN, CDR2 SVGIG (reference sequence). V lost 1 base and J lost 2, with 12 bases in between. The chain's CDR3 is CAWSAGLTPYEQYF. The CDR3 coding sequence is TGTGCCTGGAGTGCGGGACTGACACCCTACGAGCAGTACTTC.

The genes are TRBV14 and TRBJ2-2; D call uncertain. This CDR3 has 17 amino acids. Germline V gives CDR1 SGHDN, CDR2 FVKESK. Trimming cost V 0 bases and J 3 bases, with 14 bases left between them. CDR3: CASSQDIRSTDTGELFF. The CDR3 nucleotides are TGTGCCAGCAGCCAAGATATAAGGAGTACGGACACCGGGGAGCTGTTTTTT.

This clone has more than one count but fewer than ten. The chain uses TRBV4-2 and TRBJ1-4; D possibly corresponds to TRBD1 (6 bases). The V end was cut by 1 base, the J end by 4 bases, with 10 bases between. The CDR3 has 15 amino acids. Germline CDR1 is LGHNA and CDR2 is YNFKEQ. This CDR3 is CASSQATGFNEKLFF. The CDR3, as DNA: TGTGCCAGCAGCCAAGCGACAGGATTTAATGAAAAACTGTTTTTT.

This chain links TRBV3-1 (or the pseudogene TRBV3-2) with TRBJ2-7, with 9 bases fitting TRBD1. The J segment lost 5 bases and the V segment lost 1 base, leaving 3 bases of the junction unmatched. Looked up from germline, CDR1 is LGHDT and CDR2 is YNNKEL (reference sequence). The CDR3 runs 14 residues. DNA for the CDR3: TGTGCCAGCAGCCAAGTGGACAGGGGTGACGAGCAGTACTTC. Translation gives CASSQVDRGDEQYF.

The genes are TRBV5-4 and TRBJ1-4, with D possibly matching TRBD1 (6 bases). V gave up 9 bases and J gave up 8 bases, with 17 bases separating them. CDR3 size: 13 residues. Germline V gives CDR1 SGHNT, CDR2 YYREEE (reference sequence). Written as DNA, the CDR3 is TGTGCCATGGGGGGGCGAAATTCCGAAAAACTGTTTTTT. It codes for CAMGGRNSEKLFF. Combining the CDR3 with reference TRBV5-4 and TRBJ1-4 gives the whole variable domain ETGVTQSPTHLIKTRGQQVTLRCSSQSGHNTVSWYQQALGQGPQFIFQYYREEENGRGNFPPRFSGLQFPNYSSELNVNALELDDSALYLCAMGGRNSEKLFFGSGTQLSVL.

The chain recombines TRBV9 with TRBJ2-1; the match to TRBD2 covers 9 bases. The germline V gene encodes CDR1 SGDLS and CDR2 YYNGEE. This CDR3 has 15 residues. V gave up 0 bases and J gave up 7 bases; unmatched junction bases: 5. The chain's CDR3 is CASSVGGGAGNEQFF. The CDR3 DNA is TGTGCCAGCAGCGTAGGCGGGGGGGCAGGTAATGAGCAGTTCTTC. Variable domain in full (rest from reference TRBV9 and TRBJ2-1): DSGVTQTPKHLITATGQRVTLRCSPRSGDLSVYWYQQSLDQGLQFLIQYYNGEERAKGNILERFSAQQFPDLHSELNLSSLELGDSALYFCASSVGGGAGNEQFFGPGTRLTVL.

The chain joins TRBV15 to TRBJ2-2, with a weak D call TRBD1 (5 bases). The CDR3 is 15 amino acids. In germline, CDR1 is LNHNV, CDR2 YYDKDF (reference sequence). V gave up 0 bases and J gave up 7 bases, with 12 bases separating them. CDR3 amino acids: CATSRDPRVGGELFF. DNA for the CDR3: TGTGCCACCAGCAGAGATCCCAGGGTAGGCGGGGAGCTGTTTTTT.

The V gene is TRBV2, the J gene TRBJ1-5, with D unclear. CDR3 length: 11 residues. Per the germline V gene, CDR1 is SNHLY and CDR2 is FYNNEI. Trimming removed 6 bases at V and 11 bases at J, with 11 bases between. CDR3 amino acids: CASRLDGSQHF. CDR3 DNA sequence: TGTGCCAGCAGGTTAGACGGGTCCCAGCATTTT.

The chain carries TRBV11-2 and TRBJ2-3; 11 positions match TRBD2. Germline trimming cut 4 bases from V and 1 base from J; bases unmatched to any gene: 13. CDR1 SGHAT and CDR2 FQNNGV come from the germline V gene. CDR3 length equals 19 residues. CDR3 coding DNA: TGTGCCAGCAGCTCACGGACAGCCCTGGGACTAGCGGGCACAGATACGCAGTATTTT. Translated, it gives CASSSRTALGLAGTDTQYF.

The rearrangement uses TRBV28 and TRBJ1-2; 12 bases line up with TRBD1. Germline V gives CDR1 MDHEN, CDR2 SYDVKM. Losses at the gene ends were 8 bases for V and 8 bases for J; bases not matched to a gene: 6. The CDR3 runs to 13 residues. The CDR3 loop reads CASEGTGGEGYTF. For the CDR3, the DNA is TGTGCCAGCGAGGGGACAGGGGGCGAGGGCTACACCTTC.

The chain couples TRBV4-1 to TRBJ2-5; 9 bases map to TRBD2. The J segment lost 5 bases and the V segment lost 5 bases, leaving 9 bases of the junction unmatched. CDR3 size: 15 residues. Germline V gene data show CDR1 as MGHRA and CDR2 as YSYEKL. The CDR3 protein is CASSGGRGGMETQYF. As DNA, the CDR3 is TGCGCCAGCAGCGGCGGGCGGGGGGGCATGGAGACCCAGTACTTC.

The chain has TRBV4-1 and TRBJ1-1, with TRBD1 identical over 10 bases. This CDR3 has 16 residues. Germline CDR1 is MGHRA and CDR2 is YSYEKL. V shed 0 bases, J shed 6 bases, and the junction held 7 bases outside the gene matches. CDR3 bases: TGCGCCAGCAGCCAAGATAAGGGACAGGGGTCCCCTGAAGCTTTCTTT. Its translation: CASSQDKGQGSPEAFF.

The chain has TRBV29-1 and TRBJ1-3, with no clear D. Trimming removed 3 bases at V and 0 bases at J, with 6 bases between. Per germline, CDR1 SQVTM and CDR2 ANQGSEA. CDR3 length: 13 residues. The CDR3 sequence: CSVDTASGNTIYF. Written as DNA, the CDR3 is TGCAGCGTTGACACAGCCTCTGGAAACACCATATATTTT.

The chain has TRBV19 and TRBJ2-3; 9 bases fit TRBD1. V was clipped by 5 bases and J by 1 base; unmatched bases: 4. This CDR3 region has 15 residues. From germline, CDR1 is LNHDA and CDR2 SQIVND (reference sequence). CDR3 sequence reads: CASSPRTGGTDTQYF. The CDR3 nucleotides are TGTGCCAGTAGTCCCCGGACAGGGGGCACAGATACGCAGTATTTT.

V is TRBV5-4 and J is TRBJ1-2, with TRBD1 as a possible D gene (6 bases). Between the trimmed V and J ends, which lost 9 bases and 2 bases, there was a span of 11 bases. This CDR3 region has 12 residues. Per germline, CDR1 SGHNT and CDR2 YYREEE (reference sequence). CDR3 residues: CATQGTNYGYTF. The CDR3 coding sequence is TGTGCCACCCAGGGGACCAACTATGGCTACACCTTC.

This clone has just a few counts. The J gene is TRBJ1-2, the V gene TRBV10-3, with a tentative D call TRBD1 (5 bases). This CDR3 region has 14 residues. Germline CDR1 ENHRY, CDR2 SYGVKD. Trimming shortened V by 0 bases and J by 4 bases, and 9 bases separated the two germline ends. In nucleotides, the CDR3 is TGTGCCATCAGTGAGTCTGGTGGGGCCTATGGCTACACCTTC. Its translation: CAISESGGAYGYTF.

V is TRBV19 and J is TRBJ1-4; 9 bases align to TRBD1. The junction had 9 bases not matched to a gene; V was cut back by 8 bases and J by 8 bases. The germline CDR1 and CDR2 sequences are LNHDA and SQIVND (reference sequence). The CDR3 covers 14 residues. Written as DNA, the CDR3 is TGTGCCAGTGCGCCGGGACAGGGCCGGGAAAAACTGTTTTTT. It translates to CASAPGQGREKLFF. Looking up the rest from reference TRBV19 and TRBJ1-4 gives the full variable domain: DGGITQSPKYLFRKEGQNVTLSCEQNLNHDAMYWYRQDPGQGLRLIYYSQIVNDFQKGDIAEGYSVSREKKESFPLTVTSAQKNPTAFYLCASAPGQGREKLFFGSGTQLSVL.

The chain joins TRBV30 to TRBJ2-1; TRBD2 aligns across 9 bases. The CDR3 extends over 15 amino acids. The trim removed 3 bases at V and 7 bases at J, leaving 10 bases unmatched. The germline V gene encodes CDR1 GTSNPN and CDR2 SVGIG (reference sequence). The CDR3 is CAWRLGLAYINEQFF. CDR3 DNA sequence: TGTGCCTGGAGGCTAGGACTAGCGTACATTAATGAGCAGTTCTTC.

The chain employs TRBV4-3 and TRBJ1-1; D unresolved. There are 15 residues in the CDR3. Germline CDR1 and CDR2: LGHNA and YSLEER. Trimming pared 0 bases from V and 4 bases from J, leaving 12 bases between. CDR3: CASSQDPRPSTEAFF. The CDR3 bases are TGCGCCAGCAGCCAAGATCCGCGGCCGAGCACTGAAGCTTTCTTT.

The chain links TRBV18 to TRBJ1-6, with 7 bases identical to TRBD1. CDR1 is KGHSH and CDR2 is LQKENI in the germline V gene. The V gene end was trimmed by 5 bases and the J gene end by 6 bases; junction bases not matched to a gene: 7. The CDR3 totals 15 residues. CDR3 DNA: TGTGCCAGCTCATCATCGGGACAGCTTAATTCACCCCTCCACTTT. As protein: CASSSSGQLNSPLHF.

This clone was recorded once. The CDR3 spells CASSLSKYEQYF. The CDR3 DNA follows: TGTGCCAGCAGCTTAAGCAAGTACGAGCAGTACTTC. The chain employs TRBV7-2 and TRBJ2-7; D is unclear. CDR3 length: 12 amino acids. Germline lookup yields CDR1 SGHTA and CDR2 FQGNSA. V was shortened by 2 bases and J by 4 bases, with 6 bases between the two germline ends.